This TCR beta chain was captured in a study of radiotherapy plus CTLA-4 blockade in lung cancer (dated by TCRdb to 2016 to 2019). Concerning the study at large: Among the enrolled patients, about 19% had an objective response, and 31% reached disease control. Beyond this particular receptor, the publication reports: TCR clones derived from tumors expanded in peripheral blood after treatment with radiotherapy and ipilimumab. The strongest predictors of response were reported to be early dynamic shifts in blood T cell clones along with a rise in serum interferon-beta following radiation.

In this study, focal radiation therapy paired with CTLA-4 blockade (ipilimumab) was tested in patients who had chemo-refractory metastatic non-small-cell lung cancer. Regarding this clone: It lacks a known antigen. Base quality data are lacking; no much larger clone is found one base away.

The CDR3 sequence holds 12 residues, the cysteine and phenylalanine included. The DNA shown is the 36-base CDR3, in frame from base 1. V is cut by 2 bases and J by 11 bases, and the space between the germline ends is 12 bases. CDR1 MNHEY and CDR2 SMNVEV are derived from the germline V gene (reference sequence). To prepare the library, the immunoSEQ multiplex PCR assay was applied. The clones in this table, taken by TCRdb from immuneACCESS, are in-frame only. Not every clone is retained; where verified, under half of the shortfall comes from an unresolved V gene, and the cause of the rest is unknown. For this sample the table gives some 64,000 clones, of which 60% to 85% were detected only once. The top ten clonotypes cover approximately 4.5% of the sample.

The chain couples TRBV27 to TRBJ1-1, and possibly TRBD1, on 6 matching bases. This receptor was identified in a human donor with non-small cell lung cancer who had a complete response to radiotherapy plus ipilimumab. The material sequenced was peripheral blood, taken from a patient treated with radiotherapy plus ipilimumab. The CDR3 region has the sequence CASSLGGASAFF. The DNA sequence reads TGTGCCAGCAGTTTAGGGGGCGCGAGCGCTTTCTTT.